The 3 T cell receptor beta chains below were found in one sample sequenced in a study of tumor-infiltrating lymphocytes in localized non-small cell lung cancer. The data were produced by immunoSEQ multiplex PCR, yet TCRdb's version contains in-frame clones alone and is incomplete. The sample consists of 16,000 or so clones, around 78% of them appearing once. Specimen: lung tumor tissue. These receptors originate from a human donor with non-small cell lung cancer.

The chain is built from TRBV27 and TRBJ1-2; no reliable D call. The ends were cut back, 6 bases at V and 4 bases at J, with 15 bases in the middle. Germline V gene sequence: CDR1 MNHEY, CDR2 SMNVEV (reference sequence). The CDR3 totals 14 residues. The CDR3 DNA reads as TGTGCCAGCAGCCGATCTGGGAGCCTCTATGGCTACACCTTC. It is translated as CASSRSGSLYGYTF.

CDR3 DNA: TGTGCCAGCAGCACACAGGGGGACACTGAAGCTTTCTTT. It is translated as CASSTQGDTEAFF. V and J are TRBV11-3 and TRBJ1-1; TRBD1 aligns across 8 bases. V shed 5 bases and J 3 bases; nucleotides not matched to a gene: 2. CDR3 length: 13 amino acids. CDR1 and CDR2 from the germline V gene are SGHNT and YENEEA.

The V call is TRBV7-9, the J call TRBJ1-4, with D hard to call. Trimming took 2 bases from V and 8 from J, leaving 12 bases between them. CDR1 SEHNR and CDR2 FQNEAQ come from the germline V gene (reference sequence). The CDR3 length is 14 residues. The CDR3 bases are TGTGCCAGCAGCTTACGGCTCGGAGGGGAAAAACTGTTTTTT. It is translated as CASSLRLGGEKLFF.